This T cell receptor (beta chain) was recovered during a study of shared clonotypes between healthy human individuals. Background on the study: The people who gave samples were two women and three men aged 18 to 49.

Terminally differentiated effector memory CD45RA+ cells were excluded from the naive CD8 cells, which were CD45RO-negative and positively selected for CCR7. There are 13 residues in the CDR3. CDR1 and CDR2 (germline): LNHNV, YYDKDF (reference sequence). V lost 7 bases to trimming and J lost 2 bases, with 12 bases between them. Sequencing was performed with immunoSEQ multiplex PCR; in TCRdb, only in-frame clones are kept and a portion is missing. The sample comprises millions of clones, around 96% of which are singletons, and 0.85% to 1.3% rests with the top ten. This sequence was found in a man between 18 and 35 years old in good health. The chain employs TRBV15 and TRBJ2-7, with a weak D call TRBD1 (5 bases). Sequenced material: naive CD8+ T cells sorted from blood. CDR3 DNA: TGTGCCACCACCGCGGCGGACACCTACGAGCAGTACTTC. Its protein is CATTAADTYEQYF. Full variable domain (rest looked up from reference TRBV15 and TRBJ2-7): DAMVIQNPRYQVTQFGKPVTLSCSQTLNHNVMYWYQQKSSQAPKLLFHYYDKDFNNEADTPDNFQSRRPNTSFCFLDIRSPGLGDTAMYLCATTAADTYEQYFGPGTRLTVT.